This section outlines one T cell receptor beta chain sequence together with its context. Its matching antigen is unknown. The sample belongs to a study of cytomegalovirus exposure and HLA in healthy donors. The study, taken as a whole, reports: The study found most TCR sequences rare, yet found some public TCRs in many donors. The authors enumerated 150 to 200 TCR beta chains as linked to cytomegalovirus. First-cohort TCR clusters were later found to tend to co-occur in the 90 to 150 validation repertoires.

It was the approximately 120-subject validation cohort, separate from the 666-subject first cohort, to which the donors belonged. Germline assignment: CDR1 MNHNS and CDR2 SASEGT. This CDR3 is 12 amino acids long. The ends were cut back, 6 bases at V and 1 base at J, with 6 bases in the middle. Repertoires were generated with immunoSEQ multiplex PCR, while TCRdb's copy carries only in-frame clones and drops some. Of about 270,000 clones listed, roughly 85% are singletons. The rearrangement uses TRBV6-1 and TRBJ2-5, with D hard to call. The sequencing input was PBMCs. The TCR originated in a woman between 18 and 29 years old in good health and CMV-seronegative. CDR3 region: CASRRSQETQYF. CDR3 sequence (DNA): TGTGCCAGCAGACGGAGCCAAGAGACCCAGTACTTC.